The 10 T cell receptor beta chains below were found in one sample sequenced in a study of CD8 T cells in ankylosing spondylitis. Study-wide points: What seemed typical of ankylosing spondylitis blood was a TCR beta motif built from fewer than ten highly homologous variants.

TCRdb reanalysed the 5' RACE reads using MiXCR and keeps one entry per CDR3 protein. The data hold about 800,000 distinct CDR3 sequences, with 10% to 15% observed a single time. Which antigens these TCRs recognize remains unknown. Sequencing was performed on blood, either unsorted or a sorted T cell fraction (not recorded which). The receptors originated from a male donor with ankylosing spondylitis.

This clonotype has just a few counts. V and J are TRBV29-1 and TRBJ2-5; 7 bases line up with TRBD1. V was pared by 4 bases and J by 2 bases, with 13 bases of the junction left unmatched. The CDR3 totals 16 residues. From germline, CDR1 is SQVTM and CDR2 ANQGSEA. This CDR3 is CSVVALGTALQETQYF. CDR3 nucleotide sequence: TGCAGCGTTGTTGCCCTAGGGACAGCCTTACAAGAGACCCAGTACTTC.

The table lists this clonotype with many counts. CDR3 in amino acids: CASSLDTGSTEAFF. The CDR3 DNA is TGTGCCAGCAGCTTAGACACCGGTTCCACTGAAGCTTTCTTT. The gene calls are TRBV7-2 and TRBJ1-1; D unresolved. CDR1 and CDR2 (germline): SGHTA, FQGNSA. V was shortened by 1 base and J by 4 bases, with 10 bases between the two germline ends. There are 14 residues in the CDR3.

This clonotype was found many times. V and J are TRBV7-6 and TRBJ1-2; 9 bases line up with TRBD1. The CDR3 has 15 residues. The trim removed 3 bases at V and 3 bases at J, leaving 5 bases unmatched. In germline, CDR1 is SGHVS, CDR2 FNYEAQ. The CDR3 nucleotides read TGTGCCAGCAGCTTGGGGACAGGGTTTGACTATGGCTACACCTTC. Residues: CASSLGTGFDYGYTF. Full variable domain (rest looked up from reference TRBV7-6 and TRBJ1-2): GAGVSQSPRYKVTKRGQDVALRCDPISGHVSLYWYRQALGQGPEFLTYFNYEAQQDKSGLPNDRFSAERPEGSISTLTIQRTEQRDSAMYRCASSLGTGFDYGYTFGSGTRLTVV.

This clonotype was picked up many times. The V and J genes are TRBV4-3 and TRBJ2-3, with D maybe TRBD1 (6 bases). Trimming took off 1 base at V and 6 bases at J, with 17 bases between the two ends. The CDR3 is 16 residues long. Germline V gene sequence: CDR1 LGHNA, CDR2 YSLEER. The CDR3 DNA is TGCGCCAGCAGCCAAGGGGTTCCAGGGGAAGCCGATACGCAGTATTTT. Residues: CASSQGVPGEADTQYF.

The sample holds a few counts of this clonotype. V and J are TRBV5-6 and TRBJ2-1, with D perhaps given as TRBD1 or TRBD2 (5 bases each). The germline CDR1 and CDR2 sequences are SGHDT and YYEEEE. Trimming left V 0 bases short and J 11 bases short, with 21 bases between. This CDR3 comprises 16 residues. CDR3 DNA sequence: TGTGCCAGCAGCTTGGAACCTGTCAGGTGGGGGAGTAAGCAGTTCTTC. It encodes CASSLEPVRWGSKQFF.

The chain joins TRBV6-1 to TRBJ2-7; no firm D call. This CDR3 has 13 residues. Trimming removed 5 bases from V and 5 bases from J, with 13 bases in between. The germline gives CDR1 MNHNS, CDR2 SASEGT. DNA of the CDR3: TGTGCCAGCAGTCGCCCCCCGTCTCACGAGCAGTACTTC. Translating it yields CASSRPPSHEQYF.

This rearrangement joins TRBV2 to TRBJ1-2; D is uncertain. With 2 bases removed from V and 7 bases from J, the gap between germline ends came to 11 bases. The CDR3 spans 13 residues. CDR1 SNHLY and CDR2 FYNNEI come from the germline V gene. The CDR3, as DNA: TGTGCCAGCAGTGAAATGACGATGGGTGGCTACACCTTC. It codes for CASSEMTMGGYTF.

This clonotype was counted between two and nine times. The J gene is TRBJ1-1, the V gene TRBV6-5; a weak D match, TRBD1 (5 bases). V lost 7 bases, J lost 4 bases, and 19 bases lay in between. The germline gives CDR1 MNHEY, CDR2 SVGAGI. This CDR3 has 15 residues. CDR3 DNA sequence: TGTGCCAGCATTTCTTCCCAGGGATGGGGCACTGAAGCTTTCTTT. It is translated as CASISSQGWGTEAFF.

This clonotype was seen only a few times. The chain carries TRBV5-1 and TRBJ2-7; the match to TRBD1 covers 9 bases. This CDR3 spans 16 amino acids. V was pared by 4 bases and J by 3 bases, with 11 bases of the junction left unmatched. From germline, CDR1 is SGHRS and CDR2 YFSETQ. CDR3 sequence reads: CASSRTVGQGLYEQYF. In DNA form, the CDR3 reads TGCGCCAGCAGCCGAACGGTGGGACAGGGACTCTACGAGCAGTACTTC.

The chain recombines TRBV4-2 with TRBJ2-7; D remains ambiguous. The CDR3 covers 14 residues. Germline CDR1 reads LGHNA; CDR2 reads YNFKEQ. Trimming left V 0 bases short and J 3 bases short, with 9 bases between. In DNA form, the CDR3 reads TGTGCCAGCAGCCAAGATCGGTCCGGCTACGAGCAGTACTTC. Translating it yields CASSQDRSGYEQYF.